This T cell receptor beta chain was captured by sequencing in a study of T cell responses to AZD1222 COVID-19 vaccine. Points from the study as a whole: At 160-218 and 743-854, vaccine-associated CD4 TCRs were dominant, and they spanned spike. Nearly half of spike-specific TCRs reportedly go after variant regions that carry no mutations. Clonal diversity may have been underestimated, and the donors were mostly white British, with more females than males.

Second-dose intervals of approximately 4 or approximately 12 weeks were pooled. Clones were sequenced by immunoSEQ multiplex PCR, and TCRdb holds only the in-frame ones, with some missing. The sample has tens of thousands of clones; 83% are singletons. Trimming cost V 1 base and J 3 bases, with 12 bases left between them. Germline-derived CDR1 and CDR2 are SEHNR and FQNEAQ (reference sequence). This CDR3 has 15 residues. With respect to this clone: Antigen unknown.

Sequences were derived from peripheral blood, sampled 28 days after the second AZD1222 dose. This clonotype originated in an adult who received the AZD1222 COVID-19 vaccine. The chain carries TRBV7-9 and TRBJ1-1; D may be TRBD1 (5 bases). The CDR3, as DNA: TGTGCCAGCAGCTTAGTCGGGGCCGATGACACTGAAGCTTTCTTT. Translating gives CASSLVGADDTEAFF.